The clone carrying this T cell receptor (beta chain) was recorded a few times. Antigen specificity is unknown. These data originate in a study of post-analysis software for immune sequencing data. Study summary: Patients had relapsing-remitting, secondary progressive or progressive-relapsing multiple sclerosis; some lacked subtype. Findings of the study overall: Under F measure analysis, samples from one preparation batch co-clustered strongly. Controls had lower frequencies than patients of four or five TRBV segments, which included TRBV5-6, TRBV5-1 and TRBV20-1.

Trimming cost V 8 bases and J 1 base, with 5 bases left between them. The CDR3 runs to 11 residues. Germline loops: CDR1 MDHEN, CDR2 SYDVKM. Unique molecular identifiers featured in each of the TCR beta cDNA libraries. TCRdb fed the PCR reads into MiXCR, producing one record per CDR3 protein. Of 350,000 to 500,000 distinct CDR3 sequences listed, less than 40% were seen once; the top ten hold about 8%. Sequenced: blood. The chain combines TRBV28 with TRBJ2-5; the D is unclear. The clonotype originates from a girl under 10 years old with multiple sclerosis. The CDR3 coding sequence is TGTGCCAGCGGAACCCAAGAGACCCAGTACTTC. Protein sequence: CASGTQETQYF.